This TCR beta chain was obtained from a study of CD8 T cells in Susac syndrome. Study results and caveats: That the number of individuals in its TCR sequencing and HLA analysis was relatively small was acknowledged by the study.

A word on this clonotype: Its specificity is unknown.

Random hexamers were used to reverse transcribe about 0.45 to 1 ug of RNA. Amplification of the TCR beta CDR3 was carried out by immunoSEQ multiplex PCR, which spanned a total of 54 Vbeta and 13 Jbeta segments. From the immunoSEQ multiplex PCR reads, TCRdb called clonotypes with MiXCR, one entry per CDR3 protein. Among about 300,000 distinct CDR3 sequences, about nine tenths were seen once, and the ten largest hold less than 0.2%. TCR beta sequencing covered blood CD8+ and CD4+ T cells. Treatment-naive patients with stable or active relapsing-remitting disease were the multiple sclerosis controls. V was shortened by 0 bases and J by 4 bases, with 9 bases between the two germline ends. CDR1 and CDR2 (germline): LNHNV, YYDKDF (reference sequence). This CDR3 has 15 amino acids.

This sequence originates from a human donor with multiple sclerosis. The chain combines TRBV15 with TRBJ2-2; unclear D gene. Sequenced: CD8+ T cells from PBMCs. CDR3: CATSRDQVGTGELFF. The CDR3 region has the DNA TGTGCCACCAGCAGAGATCAAGTCGGCACCGGGGAGCTGTTTTTT.